The sequence of this T cell receptor beta chain was determined in a study of circulating CD8 cells and anti-PD-1 response in melanoma. Turning to the study itself: Treatment was intravenous nivolumab at 3 mg/kg every 2 weeks. General study points: A small cohort with few responders supplied the baseline and M1 comparisons. Under 8% of TRB clonotypes were shared between subsets at M1.

Germline-derived CDR1 and CDR2 are LNHNV and YYDKDF (reference sequence). V was pared by 6 bases and J by 0 bases, with 12 bases between. This CDR3 is built from 14 residues. This clonotype qualifies as medium-sized. What it binds is not known. Sorting of live CD3+CD8+TCRalphabeta+ cells by PD-1 and/or TIGIT gave four subsets. The QIAseq Immune Repertoire TCR panel built the libraries from around 15 ng of total RNA. One entry per CDR3 protein, called by TCRdb with MiXCR from the reads. This table holds 2,000 to 2,500 distinct CDR3 sequences, roughly 7.9% found once. The TCR sequence derives from a human donor with melanoma. This specimen was CD8+ T cells from PBMCs, taken at baseline or after one month of anti-PD-1 therapy (not recorded which). The chain joins TRBV15 to TRBJ2-7, with a tentative D call TRBD2 (7 bases). CDR3 in DNA: TGTGCCACCAGTCCCGGGGGGCCCTCCTACGAGCAGTACTTC. This translates into CATSPGGPSYEQYF.